Here is one TCR beta chain with its context. Authors' analysis steps: Researchers report that nucleated cell counts were estimated from reference gene primer amplification. Profiling relied on immunoSEQ multiplex PCR, and the TCRdb table lists in-frame clones only, not all of them. V, J and clone size reflect that table, while D and trimming were determined from the DNA. Seen here are approximately 50,000 clones, over 70% observed once, and the top ten hold approximately 5.2%. This sample was taken from a study of blood T cell repertoires in COVID-19. Study context: Sites in the United States, Italy and Spain provided acute and convalescent COVID-19 samples. T cells, B-cell-depleted T cells, or PBMCs provided the cDNA or gDNA that served as material.

This CDR3 comprises 13 residues. The V end was cut by 0 bases, the J end by 5 bases, with 8 bases between. Germline CDR1 and CDR2: SGHRS and YFSETQ. The V gene is TRBV5-1, the J gene TRBJ1-1, with D unresolved. This clonotype was sampled from a human donor in a cohort sampled during active COVID-19. Sequencing was performed on peripheral blood. CDR3 sequence: CASSLVGSTEAFF. CDR3 sequence (DNA): TGCGCCAGCAGCTTGGTTGGGAGTACTGAAGCTTTCTTT. Supplemented by reference TRBV5-1 and TRBJ1-1, the full variable domain reads KAGVTQTPRYLIKTRGQQVTLSCSPISGHRSVSWYQQTPGQGLQFLFEYFSETQRNKGNFPGRFSGRQFSNSRSEMNVSTLELGDSALYLCASSLVGSTEAFFGQGTRLTVV.